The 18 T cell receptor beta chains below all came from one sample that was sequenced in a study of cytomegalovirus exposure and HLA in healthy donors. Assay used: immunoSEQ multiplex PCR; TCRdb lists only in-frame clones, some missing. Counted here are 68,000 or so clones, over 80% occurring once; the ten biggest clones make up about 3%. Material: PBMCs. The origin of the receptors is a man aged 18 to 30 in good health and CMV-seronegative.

Written as DNA, the CDR3 is TGTGCCACCTCCGGGACAGGGGGCTCAGGTGGCAATCAGCCCCAGCATTTT. Protein product: CATSGTGGSGGNQPQHF. This chain joins TRBV10-3 and TRBJ1-5, with 12 bases fitting TRBD1. This CDR3 spans 17 amino acids. Germline V gene data show CDR1 as ENHRY and CDR2 as SYGVKD. The J segment lost 2 bases and the V segment lost 10 bases, leaving 12 bases of the junction unmatched.

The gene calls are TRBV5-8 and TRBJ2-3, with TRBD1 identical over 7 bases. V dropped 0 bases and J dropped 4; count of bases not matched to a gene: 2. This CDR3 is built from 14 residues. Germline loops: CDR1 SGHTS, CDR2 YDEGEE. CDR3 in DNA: TGTGCCAGCAGCTTGGGACAGGGACCAGATACGCAGTATTTT. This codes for CASSLGQGPDTQYF.

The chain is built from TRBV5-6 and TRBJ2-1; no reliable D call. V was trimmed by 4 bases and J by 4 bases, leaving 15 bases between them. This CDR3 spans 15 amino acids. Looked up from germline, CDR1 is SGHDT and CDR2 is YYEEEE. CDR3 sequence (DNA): TGTGCCAGCAGCCCGTTTCTGGGCGCATACAATGAGCAGTTCTTC. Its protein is CASSPFLGAYNEQFF.

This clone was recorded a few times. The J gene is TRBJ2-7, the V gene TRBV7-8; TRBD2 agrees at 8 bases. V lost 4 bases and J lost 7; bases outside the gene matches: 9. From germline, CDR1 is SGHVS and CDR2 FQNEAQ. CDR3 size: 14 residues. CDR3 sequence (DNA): TGTGCCAGCAGCTCGGGACTAGGGGGTTGGGAGCAGTACTTC. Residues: CASSSGLGGWEQYF.

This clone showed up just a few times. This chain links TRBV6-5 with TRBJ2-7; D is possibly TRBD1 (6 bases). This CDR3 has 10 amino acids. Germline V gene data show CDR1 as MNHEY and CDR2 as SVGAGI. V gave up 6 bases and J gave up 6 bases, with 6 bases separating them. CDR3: CASRDSEQYF. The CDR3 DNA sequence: TGTGCCAGCAGGGACAGCGAGCAGTACTTC.

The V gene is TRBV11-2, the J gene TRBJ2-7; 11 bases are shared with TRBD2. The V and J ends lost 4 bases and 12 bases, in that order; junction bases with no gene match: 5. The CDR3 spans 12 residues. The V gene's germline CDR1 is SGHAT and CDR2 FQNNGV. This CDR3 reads CASSSGLAGGYF. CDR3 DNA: TGTGCCAGCAGCTCTGGACTAGCGGGTGGGTACTTC.

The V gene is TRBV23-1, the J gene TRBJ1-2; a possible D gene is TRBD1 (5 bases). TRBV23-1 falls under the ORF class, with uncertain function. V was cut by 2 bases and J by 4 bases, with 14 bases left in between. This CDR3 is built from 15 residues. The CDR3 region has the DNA TGCGCCAGCAGTCAACCCAGAGGGGAGGCCTATGGCTACACCTTC. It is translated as CASSQPRGEAYGYTF.

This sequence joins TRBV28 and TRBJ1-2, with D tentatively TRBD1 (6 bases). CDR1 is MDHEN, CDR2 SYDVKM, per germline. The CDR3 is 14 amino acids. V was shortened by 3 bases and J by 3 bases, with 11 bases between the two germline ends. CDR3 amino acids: CASSLAGADYGYTF. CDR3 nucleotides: TGTGCCAGCAGTTTGGCAGGGGCGGACTATGGCTACACCTTC.

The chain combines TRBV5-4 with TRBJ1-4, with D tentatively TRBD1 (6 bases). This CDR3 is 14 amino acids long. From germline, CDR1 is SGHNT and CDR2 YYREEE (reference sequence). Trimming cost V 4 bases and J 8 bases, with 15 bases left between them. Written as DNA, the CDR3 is TGTGCCAGCAGCACCGGACAGCTCAAGGAAAAACTGTTTTTT. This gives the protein CASSTGQLKEKLFF.

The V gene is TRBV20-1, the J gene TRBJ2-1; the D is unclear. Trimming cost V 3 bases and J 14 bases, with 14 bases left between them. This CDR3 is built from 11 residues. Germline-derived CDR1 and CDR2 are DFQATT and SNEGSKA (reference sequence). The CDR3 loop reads CSASSMAAEFF. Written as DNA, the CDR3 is TGCAGTGCTAGTAGTATGGCCGCGGAGTTCTTC.

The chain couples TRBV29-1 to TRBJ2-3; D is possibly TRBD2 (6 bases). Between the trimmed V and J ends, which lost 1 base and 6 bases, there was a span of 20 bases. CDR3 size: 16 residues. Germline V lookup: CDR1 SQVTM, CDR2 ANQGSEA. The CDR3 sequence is CSVEAGVAEHRDTQYF. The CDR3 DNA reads TGCAGCGTTGAAGCGGGAGTAGCGGAGCACAGGGATACGCAGTATTTT.

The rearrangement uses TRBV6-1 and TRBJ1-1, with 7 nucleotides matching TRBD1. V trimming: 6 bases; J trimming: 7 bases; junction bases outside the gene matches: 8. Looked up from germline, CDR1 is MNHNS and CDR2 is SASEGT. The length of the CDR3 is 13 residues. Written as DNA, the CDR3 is TGTGCCAGCAGGGACTTGGGGACAGTTGAAGCTTTCTTT. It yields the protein CASRDLGTVEAFF.

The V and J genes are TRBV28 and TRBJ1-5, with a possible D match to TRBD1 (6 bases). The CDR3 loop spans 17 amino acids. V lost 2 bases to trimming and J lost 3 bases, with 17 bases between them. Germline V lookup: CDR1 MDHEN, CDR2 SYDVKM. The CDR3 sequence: CASSLPSEGVNNQPQHF. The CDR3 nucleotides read TGTGCCAGCAGTTTACCCAGCGAGGGGGTTAACAATCAGCCCCAGCATTTT.

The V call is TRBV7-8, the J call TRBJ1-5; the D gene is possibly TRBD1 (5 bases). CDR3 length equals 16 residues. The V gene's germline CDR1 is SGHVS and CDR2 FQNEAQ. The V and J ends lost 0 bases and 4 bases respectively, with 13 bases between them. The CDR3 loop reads CASSLAVGTPNQPQHF. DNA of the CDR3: TGTGCCAGCAGCTTAGCAGTAGGGACTCCTAATCAGCCCCAGCATTTT. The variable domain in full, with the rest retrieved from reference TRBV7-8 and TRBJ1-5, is GAGVSQSPRYKVAKRGQDVALRCDPISGHVSLFWYQQALGQGPEFLTYFQNEAQLDKSGLPSDRFFAERPEGSVSTLKIQRTQQEDSAVYLCASSLAVGTPNQPQHFGDGTRLSIL.

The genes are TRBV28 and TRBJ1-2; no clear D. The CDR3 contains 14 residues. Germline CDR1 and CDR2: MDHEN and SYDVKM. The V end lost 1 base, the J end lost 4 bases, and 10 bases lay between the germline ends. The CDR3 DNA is TGTGCCAGCAGTTTATCCGCGGAATTCTATGGCTACACCTTC. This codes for CASSLSAEFYGYTF.

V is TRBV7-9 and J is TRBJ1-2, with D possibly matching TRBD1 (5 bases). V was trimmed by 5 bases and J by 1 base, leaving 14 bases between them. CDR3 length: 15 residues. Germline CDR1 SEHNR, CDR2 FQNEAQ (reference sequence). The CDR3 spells CASSGLKDINYGYTF. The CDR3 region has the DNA TGTGCCAGCAGCGGCTTAAAGGACATTAACTATGGCTACACCTTC.

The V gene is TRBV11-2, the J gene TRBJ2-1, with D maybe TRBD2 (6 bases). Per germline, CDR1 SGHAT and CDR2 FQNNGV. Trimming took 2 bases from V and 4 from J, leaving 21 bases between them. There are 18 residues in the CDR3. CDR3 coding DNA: TGTGCCAGCAGCTTAATTCCCCCGGGACTCCGACCATACAATGAGCAGTTCTTC. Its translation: CASSLIPPGLRPYNEQFF.

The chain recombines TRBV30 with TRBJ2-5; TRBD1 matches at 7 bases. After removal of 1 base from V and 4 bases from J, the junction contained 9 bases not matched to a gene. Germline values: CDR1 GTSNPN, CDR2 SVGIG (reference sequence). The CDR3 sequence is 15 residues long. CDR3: CAWSGSTRGRETQYF. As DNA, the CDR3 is TGTGCCTGGAGTGGATCCACCAGGGGGAGAGAGACCCAGTACTTC.